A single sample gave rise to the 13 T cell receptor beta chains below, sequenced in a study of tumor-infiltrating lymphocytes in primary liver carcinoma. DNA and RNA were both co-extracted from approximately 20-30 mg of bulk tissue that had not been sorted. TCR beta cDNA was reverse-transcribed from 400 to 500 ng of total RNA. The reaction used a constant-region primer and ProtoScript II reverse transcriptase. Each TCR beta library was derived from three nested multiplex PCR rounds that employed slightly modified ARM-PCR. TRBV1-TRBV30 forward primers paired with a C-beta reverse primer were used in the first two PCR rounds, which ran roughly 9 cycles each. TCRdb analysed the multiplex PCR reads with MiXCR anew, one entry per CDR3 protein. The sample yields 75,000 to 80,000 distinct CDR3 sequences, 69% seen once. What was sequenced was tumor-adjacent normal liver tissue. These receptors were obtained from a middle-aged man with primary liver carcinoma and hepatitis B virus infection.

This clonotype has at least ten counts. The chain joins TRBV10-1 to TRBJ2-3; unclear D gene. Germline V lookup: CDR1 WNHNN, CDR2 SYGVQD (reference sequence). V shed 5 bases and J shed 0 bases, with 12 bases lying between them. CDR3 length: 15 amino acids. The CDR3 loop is CASSPVGTSTDTQYF. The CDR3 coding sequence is TGCGCCAGCAGTCCAGTCGGAACTAGCACAGATACGCAGTATTTT.

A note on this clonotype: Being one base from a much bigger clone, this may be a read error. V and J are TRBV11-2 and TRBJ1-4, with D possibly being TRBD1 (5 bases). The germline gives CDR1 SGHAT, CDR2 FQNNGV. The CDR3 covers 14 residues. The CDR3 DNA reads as TGTGCCAGCAGCTTAGAGGTTGGGGACGAAAATCTGTTTTTT. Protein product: CASSLEVGDENLFF.

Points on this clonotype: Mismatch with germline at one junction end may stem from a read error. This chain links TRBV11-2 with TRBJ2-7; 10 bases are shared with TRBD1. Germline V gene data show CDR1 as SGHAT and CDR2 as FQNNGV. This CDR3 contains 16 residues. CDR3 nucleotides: TGTGCCAGCAACTTAGATCGCAGACAGGGGGCCTACGTGCAGTACTTT. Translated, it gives CASNLDRRQGAYVQYF.

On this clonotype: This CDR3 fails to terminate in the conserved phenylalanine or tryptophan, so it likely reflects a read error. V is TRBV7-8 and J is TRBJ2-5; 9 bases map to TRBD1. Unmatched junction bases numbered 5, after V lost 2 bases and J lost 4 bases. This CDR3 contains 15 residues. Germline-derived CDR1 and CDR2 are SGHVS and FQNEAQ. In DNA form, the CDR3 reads TGTGCCAGCAGCTTAAACCCACAGGGGGCAGAGACCCAGTACATC. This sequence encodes CASSLNPQGAETQYI.

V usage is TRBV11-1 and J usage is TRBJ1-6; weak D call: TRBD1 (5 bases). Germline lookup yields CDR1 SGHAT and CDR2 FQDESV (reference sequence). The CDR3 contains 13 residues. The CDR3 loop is CGGSRTLVSPLHF. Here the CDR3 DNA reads TGTGGCGGCAGCCGGACACTGGTTTCACCCCTCCACTTT. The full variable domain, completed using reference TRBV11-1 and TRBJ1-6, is EAEVAQSPRYKITEKSQAVAFWCDPISGHATLYWYRQILGQGPELLVQFQDESVVDDSQLPKDRFSAERLKGVDSTLKIQPAELGDSAMYLCGGSRTLVSPLHFGNGTRLTVT.

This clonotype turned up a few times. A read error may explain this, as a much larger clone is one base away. The CDR3 protein is CVSSLSGTSGLNTGELFF. CDR3 bases: TGTGTCAGCAGTTTATCCGGGACTAGCGGGTTGAACACCGGGGAGCTGTTTTTT. V gene TRBV12-3 or TRBV12-4 combines with J gene TRBJ2-2; TRBD2 agrees at 12 bases. This CDR3 is built from 18 residues.

The CDR3 DNA is TGTGCCAGCAGTTTAGGGGGCAGATATACGCAGTATTTT. It translates to CASSLGGRYTQYF. The chain couples TRBV28 to TRBJ2-3; possibly TRBD1 for D (6 bases). Germline CDR1 is MDHEN and CDR2 is SYDVKM. This CDR3 has 13 amino acids. The ends were cut back, 2 bases at V and 7 bases at J, with 10 bases in the middle.

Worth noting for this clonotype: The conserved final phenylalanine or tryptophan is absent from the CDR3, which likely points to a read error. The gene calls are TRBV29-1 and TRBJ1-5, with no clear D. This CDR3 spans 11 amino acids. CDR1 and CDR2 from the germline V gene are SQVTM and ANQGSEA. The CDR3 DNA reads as TGCAGCGTTTTTAGCAATCAGTCCCAGCATTAT. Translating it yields CSVFSNQSQHY.

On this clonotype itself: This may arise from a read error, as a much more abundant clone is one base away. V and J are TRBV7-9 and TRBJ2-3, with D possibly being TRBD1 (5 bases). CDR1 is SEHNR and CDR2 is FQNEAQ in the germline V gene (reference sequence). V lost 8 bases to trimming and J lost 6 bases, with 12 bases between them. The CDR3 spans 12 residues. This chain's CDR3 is CASGHGWDTQYF. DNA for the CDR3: TGTGCCAGCGGACACGGTTGGGATACGCAGTATTTT.

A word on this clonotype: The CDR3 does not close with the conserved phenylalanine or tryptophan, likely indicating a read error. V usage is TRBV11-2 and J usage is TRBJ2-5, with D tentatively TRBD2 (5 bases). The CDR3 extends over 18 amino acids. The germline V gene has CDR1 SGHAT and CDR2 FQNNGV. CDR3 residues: CASSLARLALEKKETQYS. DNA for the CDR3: TGTGCCAGCAGTTTAGCGAGGCTAGCCCTTGAAAAAAAAGAGACCCAGTACTCC.

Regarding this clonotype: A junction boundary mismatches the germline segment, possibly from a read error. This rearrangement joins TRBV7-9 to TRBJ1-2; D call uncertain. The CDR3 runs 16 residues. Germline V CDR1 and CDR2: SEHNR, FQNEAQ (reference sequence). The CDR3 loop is CASSLATEGIAYGYTF. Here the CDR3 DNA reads TGTGCCAGCAGCTTAGCGACTGAAGGGATAGCTTATGGCTATACCTTC.

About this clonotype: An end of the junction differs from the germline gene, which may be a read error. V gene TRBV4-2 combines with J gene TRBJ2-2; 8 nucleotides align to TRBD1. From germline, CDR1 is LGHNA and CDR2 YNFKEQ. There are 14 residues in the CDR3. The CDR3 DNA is TGTGCTAGCAACACAGGGGGTTACACCGTGGAGCTGTTTTTT. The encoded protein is CASNTGGYTVELFF.

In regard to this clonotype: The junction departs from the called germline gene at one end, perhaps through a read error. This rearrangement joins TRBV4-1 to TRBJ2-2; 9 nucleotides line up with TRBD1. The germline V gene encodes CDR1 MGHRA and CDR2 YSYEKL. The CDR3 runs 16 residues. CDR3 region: CASRLGGTGNTGELFF. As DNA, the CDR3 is TGCGCCAGCAGACTGGGAGGGACAGGGAACACCGGAGAGCTGTTTTTT.